The source of this T cell receptor beta chain is a study of tumor and adjacent non-tumor tissue in lung cancer. About the study: Stage I to III disease affected roughly 10 men and 5 women aged about 31 to 80. Study findings and constraints: Tumor tissue had significantly higher TCR diversity than normal lung. Normal lung showed higher cumulative top 100 clone frequency than tumor.

Note on this clonotype: Antigen specificity is unknown. Germline and junction disagree at one end, which may indicate a read error.

The library came from three nested PCR rounds adapted from ARM-PCR protocols. TCRdb itself ran the multiplex PCR reads through MiXCR, one entry per CDR3 protein. The sample holds around 210,000 distinct CDR3 sequences, 71% seen once. RNA was extracted from bulk tissue without any cell sorting. Donors were chemotherapy-naive, newly diagnosed lung cancer surgical patients in China, August–late 2014. The sequencing sample was made of lung tumor tissue. The receptor was isolated from a man between 60 and 75 years old with non-small cell lung cancer.

The CDR3 DNA sequence: TGTACCAGCAACTTAGGCACACCGAACAATCAGCCCCAGCATTTT. It specifies CTSNLGTPNNQPQHF. The rearrangement uses TRBV7-8 and TRBJ1-5; D not resolved. Germline CDR1 reads SGHVS; CDR2 reads FQNEAQ. This CDR3 is 15 amino acids long.